This T cell receptor (beta chain) appears in the sequencing data of a study of T cells after posttransplantation cyclophosphamide (dated by TCRdb to about 2016). At the level of the whole study: Using TRB sequencing, the study followed how the T cell repertoire reconstituted after myeloablative bone marrow transplantation in which posttransplantation cyclophosphamide served as GVHD prophylaxis. Public TRB sequences were queried against a database of over 3,600 sequences associated with responses to pathogens, tumor antigens, self-antigens and alloantigens. TRB sequencing was performed on blood from all 35 or so PTCy patients with 1-year posttransplant specimens. Because TRA and TRB clonality correlated tightly in 9 samples, later TCR analyses were limited to TRB. Up to roughly 3 additional blood samples from 2 to 5.2 years after transplant were also TRB-sequenced in 3 patients, as was pretransplant blood from several patients. Samples from some 32 PTCy-treated patients and over 15 related bone marrow donors of those patients were subjected to antigen receptor sequencing.

This clone was observed many times. This receptor's antigen is unknown. Qualities for individual bases were not recorded, and no much larger clone is one base off. TRB sequencing was run on genomic DNA with either the immunoSEQ assay at survey resolution or the hsTCRB kit. The study's own analysis went as follows. The immunoSEQ software handled initial read processing, and the LymphoSeq R package was used for repertoire analyses. Clonality was calculated as 1 minus normalized Shannon entropy, and the Gini coefficient was also calculated for each TRB dataset. To infer phenotypes in unsorted samples, TRB sequences from sorted subsets of the recipient or donor were mapped onto unsorted samples from the same recipient. This immuneACCESS table, as held by TCRdb, lists in-frame sequences with V and J called but not all clones. Of the missing ones, under half trace to an unresolved V gene in checked studies; the others have no known cause. From that table come the V and J calls and clone size; the DNA was used to work out D and trimming. This sample is represented by approximately 27,000 clones, with no singletons among them. Roughly 1.5% of the sample is in the top ten clones.

Related bone marrow donors provided peripheral blood samples on the day of marrow donation. Mononuclear cells from peripheral blood and bone marrow were separated by Ficoll-Hypaque density centrifugation and then cryopreserved. Beyond this particular receptor, the publication reports: Across 45 patients, recipient CMV seropositivity and CMV reactivation were highly associated with TRB clonality; PTCy diversity was similar to CNI/methotrexate controls. Donor-recipient similarity was low at 1-2 months but increased during the first year, and donor CD8+ memory clones often dominated later blood repertoires. The TRB repertoires of T cells infiltrating skin or GI tract showed only limited overlap with the TRB repertoires of T cells in blood.

The germline V gene sets CDR1 to LGHNA and CDR2 to YNFKEQ. Deletion took 3 bases off V and 8 bases off J, with a span of 11 bases between the germline ends. The CDR3 sequence holds 13 residues, the cysteine and phenylalanine included. The read is trimmed to its CDR3 DNA, 39 bases read in frame from base 1. This sequence was found in a middle-aged man in good health, CMV-negative, and a related stem cell transplant donor. Recombination linked TRBV4-2 to TRBJ1-5; 5 matching bases give a weak D call of TRBD1. The material sequenced was PBMCs. The CDR3 protein: CASSHPKGEPQHF. The bases are TGTGCCAGCAGCCACCCAAAAGGGGAGCCCCAGCATTTT.